This entry lists 27 T cell receptor beta chains sequenced from one sample in a study of blood T cell repertoires in COVID-19. The repertoire was sequenced with immunoSEQ multiplex PCR; TCRdb's copy has only in-frame clones and lacks some. The top ten clones hold roughly a tenth of a sample with 60,000 or so clones, over 70% of them seen once. Material for sequencing was peripheral blood. The receptors derive from a man in his thirties or forties with COVID-19, enrolled during active disease.

This chain links TRBV2 with TRBJ1-2, with 7 bases lining up with TRBD1. CDR3 length: 14 amino acids. V lost 6 bases to trimming and J lost 0 bases; unmatched junction nucleotides: 4. CDR1 is SNHLY, CDR2 FYNNEI, per germline. Here the CDR3 DNA reads TGTGCCAGCAGCAGGACAGGATCTAACTATGGCTACACCTTC. It translates to CASSRTGSNYGYTF.

The rearrangement joins TRBV2 to TRBJ1-1, with a possible D match to TRBD1 (5 bases). The germline V and J ends were trimmed by 0 bases and 7 bases, with 9 bases remaining between them. This CDR3 has 13 residues. Germline lookup yields CDR1 SNHLY and CDR2 FYNNEI. The CDR3 coding sequence is TGTGCCAGCAGTGAAGCTAGGGGTAGTGAAGCTTTCTTT. Translating it yields CASSEARGSEAFF.

This clone was detected once. The rearrangement uses TRBV6-6 and TRBJ1-2; perhaps TRBD1 as D (6 bases). The V end lost 7 bases, the J end lost 3 bases, and 18 bases lay between the germline ends. The CDR3 spans 15 residues. CDR1 MNHNY and CDR2 SVGAGI come from the germline V gene (reference sequence). DNA for the CDR3: TGTGCCAGCACCCCGGGGGGGGGCAAAGACTATGGCTACACCTTC. This translates into CASTPGGGKDYGYTF.

This clone was seen a handful of times. The J gene is TRBJ2-7, the V gene TRBV19; perhaps TRBD2 as D (5 bases). CDR3 size: 17 residues. V dropped 0 bases and J dropped 2 bases, with 17 bases sitting between them. Germline V gene lookup returns CDR1 LNHDA and CDR2 SQIVND (reference sequence). This CDR3 reads CASSIEGERNPTYEQYF. In DNA, the CDR3 is TGTGCCAGTAGTATAGAAGGAGAGCGGAACCCTACCTACGAGCAGTACTTC.

The chain recombines TRBV11-3 with TRBJ2-7; the D is unclear. Trimming cost V 1 base and J 0 bases, with 10 bases left between them. Per germline, CDR1 SGHNT and CDR2 YENEEA. CDR3 length equals 15 residues. The DNA of the CDR3 is TGTGCCAGCAGCTTAGGGAGCGCGCTCTCCTACGAGCAGTACTTC. Translation: CASSLGSALSYEQYF.

The chain has TRBV28 and TRBJ2-7, with 10 bases aligning to TRBD2. Germline V gene lookup returns CDR1 MDHEN and CDR2 SYDVKM. The trim removed 5 bases at V and 4 bases at J, leaving 14 bases unmatched. The CDR3 runs to 17 residues. CDR3 residues: CASSILPSGSGSYEQYF. Written as DNA, the CDR3 is TGTGCCAGCAGTATACTTCCTAGCGGGAGCGGGTCTTACGAGCAGTACTTC.

This rearrangement joins TRBV30 to TRBJ1-2, with D possibly matching TRBD1 (6 bases). The CDR3 is 11 residues long. Trimming took 8 bases from V and 14 from J, leaving 21 bases between them. Germline CDR1 is GTSNPN and CDR2 is SVGIG (reference sequence). For the CDR3, the DNA is TGTGCCCTTGAGGGGATACAGGGCCCAACCTTC. Translating gives CALEGIQGPTF.

The chain has TRBV5-1 and TRBJ2-7, with 8 bases matching TRBD1. J was trimmed by 2 bases and V by 5 bases; bases with no gene match: 6. The CDR3 is 14 residues long. The V gene's germline CDR1 is SGHRS and CDR2 YFSETQ. The CDR3 DNA sequence: TGCGCCAGCAGGAACACGGGACAGGCCTACGAGCAGTACTTC. Translation: CASRNTGQAYEQYF.

J is TRBJ1-5 and V is TRBV2; 8 bases are shared with TRBD1. The CDR3 runs 17 residues. Unmatched junction bases numbered 10, after V lost 3 bases and J lost 3 bases. From germline, CDR1 is SNHLY and CDR2 FYNNEI. CDR3 sequence (DNA): TGTGCCAGCAGTGAGCAGGGGGCGAGGAGAGACAATCAGCCCCAGCATTTT. Its translation: CASSEQGARRDNQPQHF.

This sequence joins TRBV28 and TRBJ2-2, with D possibly being TRBD2 (6 bases). The germline CDR1 and CDR2 sequences are MDHEN and SYDVKM. There are 13 residues in the CDR3. With 6 bases removed from V and 12 bases from J, the gap between germline ends came to 17 bases. CDR3 residues: CASRSGTSGKLFF. The CDR3 DNA follows: TGTGCCAGCAGATCCGGGACTTCTGGAAAGCTGTTTTTT.

The V call is TRBV2, the J call TRBJ2-2; D ambiguous. The CDR3 runs 15 residues. CDR1 and CDR2 (germline): SNHLY, FYNNEI. V was clipped by 3 bases and J by 3 bases, with 11 bases between them. As DNA, the CDR3 is TGTGCCAGCAGTGACTCCAACGCGTACACCGGGGAGCTGTTTTTT. This codes for CASSDSNAYTGELFF.

The rearrangement joins TRBV9 to TRBJ2-2; 7 bases are shared with TRBD2. The trim removed 0 bases at V and 2 bases at J, leaving 13 bases unmatched. The CDR3 is 19 residues long. CDR1 and CDR2 from the germline V gene are SGDLS and YYNGEE. For the CDR3, the DNA is TGTGCCAGCAGCGTAGGGTTAGGCGGGAGAGGGGAAAACACCGGGGAGCTGTTTTTT. It encodes CASSVGLGGRGENTGELFF.

The J gene is TRBJ2-7, the V gene TRBV5-1; possible D gene TRBD1, 5 bases. CDR1 is SGHRS and CDR2 is YFSETQ in the germline V gene. The V gene lost 4 bases and the J gene lost 2 bases, with 7 bases spanning the gap. CDR3 length equals 12 residues. As DNA, the CDR3 is TGCGCCAGCAGCACAGGCCCCTACGAGCAGTACTTC. Protein product: CASSTGPYEQYF. The entire variable domain, with the rest obtained from reference TRBV5-1 and TRBJ2-7, is as follows: KAGVTQTPRYLIKTRGQQVTLSCSPISGHRSVSWYQQTPGQGLQFLFEYFSETQRNKGNFPGRFSGRQFSNSRSEMNVSTLELGDSALYLCASSTGPYEQYFGPGTRLTVT.

The chain combines TRBV28 with TRBJ1-2, with D hard to call. The CDR3 is made up of 12 amino acids. Germline V CDR1 and CDR2: MDHEN, SYDVKM. The ends were cut back, 5 bases at V and 3 bases at J, with 7 bases in the middle. The CDR3 sequence is CASSDTDYGYTF. The DNA for the CDR3 is TGTGCCAGCAGTGACACGGACTATGGCTACACCTTC.

V gene TRBV5-8 combines with J gene TRBJ2-7; perhaps TRBD1 as D (6 bases). The CDR3 has 12 amino acids. In germline, CDR1 is SGHTS, CDR2 YDEGEE. Trimming took 4 bases from V and 5 from J, leaving 10 bases between them. The CDR3 protein is CASSTTGNEQYF. The DNA of the CDR3 is TGTGCCAGCAGCACCACAGGGAACGAGCAGTACTTC.

This rearrangement joins TRBV6-5 to TRBJ2-1; D is perhaps TRBD2 (5 bases). Germline V gene sequence: CDR1 MNHEY, CDR2 SVGAGI. V was pared by 5 bases and J by 6 bases, with 17 bases between. The CDR3 covers 15 residues. The CDR3 sequence is CASSRDWGATNEQFF. The CDR3 DNA sequence: TGTGCCAGCAGTCGAGATTGGGGAGCTACCAATGAGCAGTTCTTC.

The CDR3: CASSLLTGWNTGELFF. The CDR3 DNA is TGTGCCAGCAGCTTGTTGACGGGGTGGAACACCGGGGAGCTGTTTTTT. This chain connects TRBV5-4 to TRBJ2-2; tentative D call: TRBD2 (5 bases). The CDR3 spans 16 residues. With 1 base removed from V and 1 base from J, the gap between germline ends came to 11 bases. CDR1 and CDR2 (germline): SGHNT, YYREEE (reference sequence).

The J gene is TRBJ1-4, the V gene TRBV28; TRBD1 matches 11 bases. The CDR3 loop spans 15 amino acids. V lost 6 bases and J lost 6; bases outside the gene matches: 6. Per the germline V gene, CDR1 is MDHEN and CDR2 is SYDVKM. This chain's CDR3 is CASSLQGQGDEKLFF. CDR3 DNA sequence: TGTGCCAGCAGCCTACAGGGACAGGGGGATGAAAAACTGTTTTTT.

The chain carries TRBV10-1 and TRBJ2-7, with TRBD1 matching 8 bases. There are 14 residues in the CDR3. V shed 1 base, J shed 5 bases, and the junction held 4 bases outside the gene matches. Germline assignment: CDR1 WNHNN and CDR2 SYGVQD (reference sequence). The CDR3 nucleotides read TGCGCCAGCAGTGAGTTTGGACAGGGCCACGAGCAGTACTTC. The encoded protein is CASSEFGQGHEQYF.

This chain links TRBV13 with TRBJ1-4; tentatively, D is TRBD1 (6 bases). The germline V gene has CDR1 PRHDT and CDR2 FYEKMQ (reference sequence). This CDR3 has 11 amino acids. With 10 bases removed from V and 7 bases from J, the gap between germline ends came to 10 bases. The CDR3 loop is CANWGREKLFF. For the CDR3, the DNA is TGTGCCAACTGGGGGCGTGAAAAACTGTTTTTT.

This clone was seen once. V is TRBV28 and J is TRBJ1-2; tentative D call: TRBD1 (5 bases). The germline V gene has CDR1 MDHEN and CDR2 SYDVKM. With 9 bases removed from V and 4 bases from J, the gap between germline ends came to 12 bases. The CDR3 sequence is 12 residues long. The chain's CDR3 is CASLQAFYGYTF. The CDR3 DNA reads TGTGCCAGTCTACAGGCTTTCTATGGCTACACCTTC.

This clone showed up just a few times. In nucleotides, the CDR3 is TGCAGCGTTGAAGGAGTGGGGAGGGGGGCCACTGAAGCTTTCTTT. It specifies CSVEGVGRGATEAFF. This sequence joins TRBV29-1 and TRBJ1-1, with D possibly TRBD1 on 6 matching bases. V dropped 1 base and J dropped 4 bases, with 16 bases sitting between them. The CDR3 is 15 residues long. CDR1 is SQVTM and CDR2 is ANQGSEA in the germline V gene.

The rearrangement links TRBV6-6 to TRBJ2-7, with 9 positions matching TRBD2. The germline gives CDR1 MNHNY, CDR2 SVGAGI (reference sequence). With V trimmed by 6 bases and J by 4 bases, 10 bases remained unmatched. This CDR3 contains 15 residues. The CDR3 loop is CASSRPGSGGYEQYF. CDR3 DNA sequence: TGTGCCAGCAGCAGGCCGGGGAGCGGGGGGTACGAGCAGTACTTC.

This clone was seen just once. The CDR3 nucleotides read TGTGCCAGCAGTTACTCCTTTAGCAGCCAAGAGACCCAGTACTTC. As protein: CASSYSFSSQETQYF. This rearrangement joins TRBV6-5 to TRBJ2-5; no clear D gene. CDR3 length: 15 amino acids. Deletions cut 0 bases from V and 1 base from J, with 9 bases between. The germline gives CDR1 MNHEY, CDR2 SVGAGI.

The chain recombines TRBV27 with TRBJ2-3; TRBD2 aligns across 7 bases. Germline CDR1 MNHEY, CDR2 SMNVEV (reference sequence). Germline trimming cut 8 bases from V and 6 bases from J; bases unmatched to any gene: 8. The CDR3 runs to 13 residues. CDR3 region: CASARLAEDTQYF. DNA for the CDR3: TGTGCCAGCGCGCGACTAGCTGAGGATACGCAGTATTTT.

This clone was observed a handful of times. For the CDR3, the DNA is TGTGCCAGCAGTTTAGAGGGCCCGGGACAGCCCCAGCATTTT. Translation: CASSLEGPGQPQHF. V and J are TRBV27 and TRBJ1-5; D gene uncertain. The germline V gene has CDR1 MNHEY and CDR2 SMNVEV (reference sequence). This CDR3 spans 14 amino acids. V was pared by 2 bases and J by 7 bases, with 12 bases between.

This chain joins TRBV19 and TRBJ2-7; 8 nucleotides match TRBD1. The CDR3 consists of 14 residues. V trimming: 4 bases; J trimming: 5 bases; junction bases outside the gene matches: 7. CDR1 and CDR2 (germline): LNHDA, SQIVND (reference sequence). CDR3 sequence (DNA): TGTGCCAGTAGTACCGACCCCAGGGGGCACGAGCAGTACTTC. It specifies CASSTDPRGHEQYF.